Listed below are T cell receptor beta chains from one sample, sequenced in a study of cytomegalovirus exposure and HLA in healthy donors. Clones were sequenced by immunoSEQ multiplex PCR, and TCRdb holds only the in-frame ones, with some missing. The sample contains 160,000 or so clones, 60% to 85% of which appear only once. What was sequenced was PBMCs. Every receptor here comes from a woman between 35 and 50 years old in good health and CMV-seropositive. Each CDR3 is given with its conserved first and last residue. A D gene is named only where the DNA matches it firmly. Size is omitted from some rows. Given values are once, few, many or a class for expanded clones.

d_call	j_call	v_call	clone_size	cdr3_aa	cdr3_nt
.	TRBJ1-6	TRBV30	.	CAWSILGDDSPLHF	TGTGCCTGGAGTATATTGGGAGACGATTCACCCCTCCACTTT
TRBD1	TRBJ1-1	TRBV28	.	CASRTTGGTFF	TGTGCCAGCAGGACGACAGGGGGGACTTTCTTT
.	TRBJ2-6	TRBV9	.	CASSDLEGAGANGLTF	TGTGCCAGCAGCGATTTGGAGGGCGCTGGGGCCAACGGCCTGACTTTC
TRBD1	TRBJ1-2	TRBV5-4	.	CASSQGTGGKYGYTF	TGTGCCAGCAGCCAGGGGACAGGGGGCAAGTATGGCTACACCTTC
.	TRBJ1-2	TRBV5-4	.	CASSQDRQERYGYTF	TGTGCCAGCAGCCAAGATCGACAGGAGAGGTATGGCTACACCTTC
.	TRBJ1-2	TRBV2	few	CASRTTSGSNYGYTF	TGTGCCAGCAGAACGACTAGCGGGTCTAACTATGGCTACACCTTC
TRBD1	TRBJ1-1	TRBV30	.	CAWSSGQGLDMNTEAFF	TGTGCCTGGAGTTCCGGACAGGGGCTAGACATGAACACTGAAGCTTTCTTT
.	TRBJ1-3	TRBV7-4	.	CASHFFGANSGNTIYF	TGTGCCAGCCACTTTTTTGGGGCAAACTCTGGAAACACCATATATTTT
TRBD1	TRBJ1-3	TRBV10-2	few	CASRPGQGGNSGNTIYF	TGCGCCAGCAGGCCCGGACAGGGTGGTAATTCTGGAAACACCATATATTTT
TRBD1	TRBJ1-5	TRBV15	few	CATSQKTGETQPQHF	TGTGCCACCAGCCAGAAGACAGGGGAGACTCAGCCCCAGCATTTT
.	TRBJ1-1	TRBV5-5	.	CASSSTALNTEAFF	TGTGCCAGCAGCTCGACAGCTTTGAACACTGAAGCTTTCTTT
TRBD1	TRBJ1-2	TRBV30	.	CAWSVRQGASGYTF	TGTGCCTGGAGTGTACGACAGGGGGCGAGCGGCTACACCTTC
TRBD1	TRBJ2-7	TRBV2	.	CASRRDSSYEQYF	TGTGCCAGCAGACGGGACAGCTCCTACGAGCAGTACTTC
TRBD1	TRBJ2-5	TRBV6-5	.	CASSAQTGALGTQYF	TGTGCCAGCAGCGCCCAGACAGGGGCCTTGGGGACCCAGTACTTC
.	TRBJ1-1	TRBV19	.	CASLDSLMSTEAFF	TGTGCCAGTCTAGACAGTCTCATGAGCACTGAAGCTTTCTTT
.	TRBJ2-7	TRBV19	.	CASRDRPSDEQYF	TGTGCCAGTAGAGACAGACCCAGCGACGAGCAGTACTTC
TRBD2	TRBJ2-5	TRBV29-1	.	CSVEPRTSVETQYF	TGCAGCGTAGAACCCCGGACTAGCGTGGAGACCCAGTACTTC
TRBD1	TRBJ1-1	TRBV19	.	CASSNRDRGLWNTEAFF	TGTGCCAGTAGTAATAGGGACAGAGGATTGTGGAACACTGAAGCTTTCTTT
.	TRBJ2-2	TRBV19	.	CASSPAGEYTGELFF	TGTGCCAGTAGCCCCGCAGGGGAGTACACCGGGGAGCTGTTTTTT
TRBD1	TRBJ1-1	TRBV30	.	CAWSAGTGITEAFF	TGTGCCTGGAGTGCCGGGACAGGGATCACTGAAGCTTTCTTT
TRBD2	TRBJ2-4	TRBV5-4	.	CASSLTPSGGIQYF	TGTGCCAGCAGCTTAACGCCTAGCGGGGGTATTCAGTACTTC
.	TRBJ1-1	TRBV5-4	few	CASSRDSEAFF	TGTGCCAGCAGCCGTGACAGTGAAGCTTTCTTT
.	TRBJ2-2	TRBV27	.	CASRTGGYTGELFF	TGTGCCAGCAGGACCGGGGGTTACACCGGGGAGCTGTTTTTT
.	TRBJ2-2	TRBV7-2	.	CASRPTPTGELFF	TGTGCCAGCAGACCCACACCTACCGGGGAGCTGTTTTTT
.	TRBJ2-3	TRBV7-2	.	CASSISLSPDTQYF	TGTGCCAGCAGCATCTCACTCTCGCCAGATACGCAGTATTTT
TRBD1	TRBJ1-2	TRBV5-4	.	CASSRTGTGPNYGYTF	TGTGCCAGCAGCAGAACCGGGACAGGGCCTAACTATGGCTACACCTTC
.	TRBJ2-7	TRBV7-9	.	CASSLVGVTYEQYF	TGTGCCAGCAGCTTAGTAGGGGTAACCTACGAGCAGTACTTC
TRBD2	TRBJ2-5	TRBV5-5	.	CASSLERGIQETQYF	TGTGCCAGCAGCTTGGAGCGGGGGATACAAGAGACCCAGTACTTC
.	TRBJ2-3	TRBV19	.	CASSLLPAGSTDTQYF	TGTGCCAGTAGTCTACTCCCAGCGGGTTCGACAGATACGCAGTATTTT
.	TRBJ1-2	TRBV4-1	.	CASSQDRDTKVRYTF	TGCGCCAGCAGCCAAGACAGGGACACTAAGGTGCGCTACACCTTC
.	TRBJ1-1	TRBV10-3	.	CAISGTGNTEAFF	TGTGCCATCAGTGGAACAGGGAACACTGAAGCTTTCTTT
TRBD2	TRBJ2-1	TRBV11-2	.	CAIRGTSGAYNEQFF	TGTGCCATCCGCGGGACTAGCGGGGCTTACAATGAGCAGTTCTTC
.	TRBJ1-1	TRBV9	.	CASSVGEGAEAFF	TGTGCCAGCAGCGTAGGGGAGGGGGCTGAAGCTTTCTTT
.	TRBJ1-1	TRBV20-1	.	CSARVTFEAFF	TGCAGTGCTAGAGTAACTTTCGAAGCTTTCTTT
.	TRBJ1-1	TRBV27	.	CASSFGGRGEAFF	TGTGCCAGCAGTTTTGGTGGGAGGGGAGAAGCTTTCTTT
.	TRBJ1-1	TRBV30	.	CAWSVRGAGNTEAFF	TGTGCCTGGAGTGTAAGGGGCGCCGGGAACACTGAAGCTTTCTTT
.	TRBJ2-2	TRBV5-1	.	CASSSRGVRTGELFF	TGCGCCAGCAGCTCCAGGGGGGTAAGGACCGGGGAGCTGTTTTTT
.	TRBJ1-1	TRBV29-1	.	CSVREGNTEAFF	TGCAGCGTTAGGGAGGGGAACACTGAAGCTTTCTTT
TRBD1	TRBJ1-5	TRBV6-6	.	CASSPGTGGHF	TGTGCCAGCAGTCCCGGGACAGGGGGGCATTTT
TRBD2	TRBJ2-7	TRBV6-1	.	CASSVGTSGGYYF	TGTGCCAGCAGTGTTGGGACTAGCGGGGGTTACTACTTC
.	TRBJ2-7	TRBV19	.	CASSKGDRNYEQYF	TGTGCCAGTAGCAAGGGGGACCGTAACTACGAGCAGTACTTC
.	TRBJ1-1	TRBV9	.	CASSVHPNTEAFF	TGTGCCAGCAGCGTACATCCAAACACTGAAGCTTTCTTT
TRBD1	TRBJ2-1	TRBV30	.	CAWGTGLSNEQFF	TGTGCCTGGGGGACAGGGCTATCCAATGAGCAGTTCTTC
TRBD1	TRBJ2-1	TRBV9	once	CASSSRQGGTTDYEQFF	TGTGCCAGCAGCTCAAGACAGGGCGGAACGACAGACTATGAGCAGTTCTTC
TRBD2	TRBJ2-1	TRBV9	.	CASSVAPGGWEGEQFF	TGTGCCAGCAGCGTAGCCCCTGGAGGGTGGGAGGGTGAGCAGTTCTTC
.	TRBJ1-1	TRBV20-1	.	CSASDGPEAFF	TGCAGTGCTAGTGATGGCCCTGAAGCTTTCTTT
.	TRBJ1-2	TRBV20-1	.	CSASGGYGYTF	TGCAGTGCTAGTGGGGGGTATGGCTACACCTTC
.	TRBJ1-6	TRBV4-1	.	CASSQGYGQGTSPLHF	TGCGCCAGCAGCCAAGGATATGGTCAGGGTACTTCACCCCTCCACTTT
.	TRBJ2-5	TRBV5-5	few	CASSPYYGWETQYF	TGTGCCAGCAGCCCCTACTACGGGTGGGAGACCCAGTACTTC
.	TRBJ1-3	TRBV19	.	CASSRVGNTIYF	TGTGCCAGTAGCAGGGTGGGAAACACCATATATTTT
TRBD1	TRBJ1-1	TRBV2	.	CASSVLDRGSTEAFF	TGTGCCAGCAGTGTATTGGACAGGGGCAGCACTGAAGCTTTCTTT
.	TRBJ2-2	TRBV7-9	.	CSSSFDRGNTGELFF	TGTTCCAGCAGCTTCGATCGGGGGAACACCGGGGAGCTGTTTTTT